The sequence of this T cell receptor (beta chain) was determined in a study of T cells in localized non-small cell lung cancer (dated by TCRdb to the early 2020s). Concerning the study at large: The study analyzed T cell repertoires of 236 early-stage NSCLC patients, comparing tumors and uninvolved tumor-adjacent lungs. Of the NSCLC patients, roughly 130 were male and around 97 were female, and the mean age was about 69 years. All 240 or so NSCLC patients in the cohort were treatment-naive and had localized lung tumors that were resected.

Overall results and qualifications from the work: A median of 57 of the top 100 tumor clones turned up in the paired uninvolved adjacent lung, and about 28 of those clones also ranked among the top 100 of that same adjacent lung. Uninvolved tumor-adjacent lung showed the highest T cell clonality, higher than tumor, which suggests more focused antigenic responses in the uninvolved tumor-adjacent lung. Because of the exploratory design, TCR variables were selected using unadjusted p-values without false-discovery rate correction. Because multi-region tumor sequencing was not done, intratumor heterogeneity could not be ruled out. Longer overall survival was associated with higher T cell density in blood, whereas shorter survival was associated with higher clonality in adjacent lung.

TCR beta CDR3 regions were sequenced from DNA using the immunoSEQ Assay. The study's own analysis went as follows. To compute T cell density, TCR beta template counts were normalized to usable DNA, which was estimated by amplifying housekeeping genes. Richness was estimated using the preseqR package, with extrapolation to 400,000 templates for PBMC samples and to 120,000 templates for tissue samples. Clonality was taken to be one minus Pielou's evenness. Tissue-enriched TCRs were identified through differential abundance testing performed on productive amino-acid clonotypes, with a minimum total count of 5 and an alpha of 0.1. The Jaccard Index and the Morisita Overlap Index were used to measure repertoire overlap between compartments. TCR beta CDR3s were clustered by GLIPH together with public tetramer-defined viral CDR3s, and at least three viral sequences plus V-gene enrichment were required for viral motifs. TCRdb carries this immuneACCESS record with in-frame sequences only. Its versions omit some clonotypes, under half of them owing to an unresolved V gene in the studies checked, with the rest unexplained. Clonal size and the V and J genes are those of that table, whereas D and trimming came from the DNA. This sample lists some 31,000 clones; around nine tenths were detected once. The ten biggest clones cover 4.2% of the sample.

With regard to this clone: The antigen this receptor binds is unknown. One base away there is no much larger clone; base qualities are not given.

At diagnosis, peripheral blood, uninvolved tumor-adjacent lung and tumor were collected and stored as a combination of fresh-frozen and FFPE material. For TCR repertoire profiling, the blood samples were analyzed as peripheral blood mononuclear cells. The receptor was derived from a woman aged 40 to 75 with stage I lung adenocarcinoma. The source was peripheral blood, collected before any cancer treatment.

Here the CDR3 is given as CASSMTGNSQETQYF. The DNA is TGCGCCAGCAGCATGACAGGGAACTCCCAAGAGACCCAGTACTTC. The V gene is TRBV5-1 and the J gene is TRBJ2-5; TRBD1 matches 7 bases in the middle. The CDR3 holds 15 amino acids from the cysteine to the phenylalanine. Of the read, only the CDR3 DNA is kept; its 45 bases are in frame from base 1. CDR1 and CDR2, looked up from the germline V gene, are SGHRS and YFSETQ. Clipping removes 4 bases from V and 1 base from J, with 7 as the unmatched junction base count.